This T cell receptor beta chain was sequenced during a study of T-cell reconstitution after alpha-beta-depleted transplantation in children. This clonotype showed up just a few times. This sample's TCRbeta library carried unique molecular identifier barcodes. MiXCR, applied by TCRdb to the PCR reads, yields one record per CDR3 protein. The table shows some 460,000 distinct CDR3 sequences, with around 15% occurring only once. Trimming at V came to 5 bases and at J to 1 base, leaving 5 bases not matched to a gene. The V gene's germline CDR1 is LNHDA and CDR2 SQIVND (reference sequence). The CDR3 is 16 residues long.

The rearrangement joins TRBV19 to TRBJ2-3; 11 bases match TRBD2. The specimen comprised PBMCs, mostly from graft donor cells, sampled 360 days after TCRalphabeta/CD19-depleted stem cell transplant. This receptor was taken from a boy less than two years old who had a stem cell transplant for Wiskott-Aldrich syndrome, so the T cells may come from the graft donor. The CDR3 loop reads CASSRLAGRGTDTQYF. The CDR3 nucleotides are TGTGCCAGTAGTCGACTAGCGGGACGCGGCACAGATACGCAGTATTTT.